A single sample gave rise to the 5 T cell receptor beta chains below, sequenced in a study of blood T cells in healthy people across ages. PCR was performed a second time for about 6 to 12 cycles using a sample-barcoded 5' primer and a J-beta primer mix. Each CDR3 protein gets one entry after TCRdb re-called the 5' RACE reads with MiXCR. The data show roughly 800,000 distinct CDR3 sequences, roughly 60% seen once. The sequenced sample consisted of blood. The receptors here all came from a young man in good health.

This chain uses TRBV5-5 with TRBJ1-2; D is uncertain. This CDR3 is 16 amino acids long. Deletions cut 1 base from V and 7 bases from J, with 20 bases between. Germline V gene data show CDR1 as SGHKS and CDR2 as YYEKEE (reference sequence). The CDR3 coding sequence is TGTGCCAGCAGCTTGATGTTGGGAGCCCCAGTCGGTGGCTACACCTTC. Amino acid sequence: CASSLMLGAPVGGYTF. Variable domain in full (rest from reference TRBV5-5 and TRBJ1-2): DAGVTQSPTHLIKTRGQQVTLRCSPISGHKSVSWYQQVLGQGPQFIFQYYEKEERGRGNFPDRFSARQFPNYSSELNVNALLLGDSALYLCASSLMLGAPVGGYTFGSGTRLTVV.

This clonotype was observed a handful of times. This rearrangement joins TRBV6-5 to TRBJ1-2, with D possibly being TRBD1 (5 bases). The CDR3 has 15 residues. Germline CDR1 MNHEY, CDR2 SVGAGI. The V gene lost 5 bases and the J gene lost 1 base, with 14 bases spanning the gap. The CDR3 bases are TGTGCCAGCAGTCGGGGCTCGGACATTAACTATGGCTACACCTTC. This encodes CASSRGSDINYGYTF.

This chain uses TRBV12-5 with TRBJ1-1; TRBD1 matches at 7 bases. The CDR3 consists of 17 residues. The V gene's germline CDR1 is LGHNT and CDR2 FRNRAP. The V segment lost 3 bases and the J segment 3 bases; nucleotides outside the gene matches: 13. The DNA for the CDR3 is TGTGCTAGTGGTTTCTACAGGGGATCGGGGGCGGACACTGAAGCTTTCTTT. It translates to CASGFYRGSGADTEAFF.

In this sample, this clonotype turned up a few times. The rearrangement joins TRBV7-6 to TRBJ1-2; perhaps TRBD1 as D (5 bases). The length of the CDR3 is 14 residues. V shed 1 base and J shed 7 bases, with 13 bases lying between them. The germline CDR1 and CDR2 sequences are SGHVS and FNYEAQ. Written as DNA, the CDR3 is TGTGCCAGCAGCTTAGTGGGACTTGACGGTGGCTACACCTTC. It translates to CASSLVGLDGGYTF. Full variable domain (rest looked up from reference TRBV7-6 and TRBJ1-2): GAGVSQSPRYKVTKRGQDVALRCDPISGHVSLYWYRQALGQGPEFLTYFNYEAQQDKSGLPNDRFSAERPEGSISTLTIQRTEQRDSAMYRCASSLVGLDGGYTFGSGTRLTVV.

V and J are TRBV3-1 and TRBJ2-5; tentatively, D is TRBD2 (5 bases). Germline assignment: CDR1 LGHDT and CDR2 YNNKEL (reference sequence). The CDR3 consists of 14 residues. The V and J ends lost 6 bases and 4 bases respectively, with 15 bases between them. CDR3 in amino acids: CASRGGLGRETQYF. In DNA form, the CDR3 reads TGTGCCAGCAGAGGCGGACTGGGGAGAGAGACCCAGTACTTC.